These 24 T cell receptor beta chains were all obtained from the same sample, sequenced in a study of blood T cell repertoires in COVID-19 (dated by TCRdb to 2019 to 2021). The library was built by means of the immunoSEQ multiplex PCR assay. TCRdb mirrors the immuneACCESS table, restricted to in-frame sequences. Some clones are absent from its copies; in checked studies, under half trace to an unresolved V gene, and the reason for the others is unknown. In all, the sample holds 180,000 or so clones, and around 86% of those were seen once. Nearly 8.5% of the sample comes from the top ten. The specimen was peripheral blood. The receptors were gathered from a man aged 60 to 69 with acute or convalescent COVID-19.

V is TRBV25-1 and J is TRBJ2-2, with D possibly matching TRBD1 (5 bases). V lost 4 bases and J 3 bases, leaving 12 bases between the germline ends. Germline assignment: CDR1 MGHDK and CDR2 SYGVNS. The CDR3 has 15 amino acids. The CDR3 region has the DNA TGTGCCAGCAGTGGCGGCAGGGTAGACACCGGGGAGCTGTTTTTT. Translated, it gives CASSGGRVDTGELFF.

This chain joins TRBV12-5 and TRBJ2-1, with D possibly being TRBD1 (5 bases). The CDR3 runs 13 residues. CDR1 and CDR2 from the germline V gene are LGHNT and FRNRAP. V lost 4 bases, J lost 12 bases, and 16 bases lay in between. CDR3 sequence (DNA): TGTGCTAGTGGTTCCGAGGCAGGCCAGGGGCAGTTCTTC. It is translated as CASGSEAGQGQFF.

The chain employs TRBV19 and TRBJ1-1; D is unclear. Germline V lookup: CDR1 LNHDA, CDR2 SQIVND (reference sequence). The CDR3 has 14 residues. Trimming removed 5 bases from V and 6 bases from J, with 16 bases in between. CDR3: CASSAFGSSAEAFF. CDR3 DNA: TGTGCCAGTAGTGCCTTCGGGAGTTCCGCTGAAGCTTTCTTT.

This clone was observed a single time. V gene TRBV10-2 combines with J gene TRBJ2-5, with TRBD1 identical over 7 bases. V was clipped by 7 bases and J by 0 bases; unmatched bases: 5. The germline V gene encodes CDR1 WSHSY and CDR2 SAAADI. CDR3 size: 14 residues. The CDR3 protein is CASNRQGNQETQYF. The CDR3 DNA reads TGCGCCAGCAATAGACAGGGAAACCAAGAGACCCAGTACTTC.

CDR3 region: CASSLYGTDTQYF. The CDR3 region has the DNA TGTGCCAGCAGCTTATATGGCACAGATACGCAGTATTTT. The V call is TRBV7-3, the J call TRBJ2-3; the D is unclear. Germline V gene data show CDR1 as SGHTA and CDR2 as FQGTGA. V was trimmed by 2 bases and J by 1 base, leaving 4 bases between them. The CDR3 spans 13 residues.

The genes are TRBV18 and TRBJ1-1, with D possibly being TRBD1 (6 bases). The V end was cut by 3 bases, the J end by 6 bases, with 14 bases between. Germline-derived CDR1 and CDR2 are KGHSH and LQKENI. The CDR3 loop spans 14 amino acids. CDR3 loop: CASSPLMDSPEAFF. Written as DNA, the CDR3 is TGTGCCAGCTCACCCCTTATGGACAGCCCTGAAGCTTTCTTT.

The genes are TRBV5-5 and TRBJ1-4, with D unresolved. The CDR3 contains 16 residues. Germline CDR1 is SGHKS and CDR2 is YYEKEE (reference sequence). With 1 base removed from V and 4 bases from J, the gap between germline ends came to 14 bases. The CDR3 sequence: CASSLMFGLLNEKLFF. For the CDR3, the DNA is TGTGCCAGCAGCTTGATGTTTGGACTGCTTAATGAAAAACTGTTTTTT.

Of note for this clone: This CDR3 is also generated by other DNA sequences in the sample. The chain joins TRBV28 to TRBJ2-7, with 7 bases matching TRBD1. V was clipped by 5 bases and J by 0 bases; unmatched bases: 7. In germline, CDR1 is MDHEN, CDR2 SYDVKM. CDR3 size: 15 residues. This CDR3 is CASSRTGGASYEQYF. The CDR3 coding sequence is TGTGCCAGCAGTCGGACAGGTGGTGCCTCCTACGAGCAGTACTTC.

V gene TRBV13 combines with J gene TRBJ2-3, with 10 bases aligning to TRBD2. J was trimmed by 3 bases and V by 5 bases; bases with no gene match: 2. Germline values: CDR1 PRHDT, CDR2 FYEKMQ (reference sequence). The CDR3 covers 14 residues. For the CDR3, the DNA is TGTGCCAGCAGCATTAGCGGGAGGACAGATACGCAGTATTTT. Protein product: CASSISGRTDTQYF.

V and J are TRBV5-4 and TRBJ2-2; 8 bases are shared with TRBD1. V lost 3 bases, J lost 3 bases, and 13 bases stayed unmatched. There are 18 residues in the CDR3. Germline V gene data show CDR1 as SGHNT and CDR2 as YYREEE (reference sequence). This chain's CDR3 is CASSSSLQGAGDTGELFF. In DNA, the CDR3 is TGTGCCAGCAGCTCATCCCTTCAGGGGGCTGGGGACACCGGGGAGCTGTTTTTT. The full variable domain, completed using reference TRBV5-4 and TRBJ2-2, is ETGVTQSPTHLIKTRGQQVTLRCSSQSGHNTVSWYQQALGQGPQFIFQYYREEENGRGNFPPRFSGLQFPNYSSELNVNALELDDSALYLCASSSSLQGAGDTGELFFGEGSRLTVL.

This sequence joins TRBV27 and TRBJ1-2, with D maybe TRBD1 (6 bases). Germline V gene sequence: CDR1 MNHEY, CDR2 SMNVEV (reference sequence). Trimming left V 3 bases short and J 8 bases short, with 19 bases between. CDR3 length: 15 residues. The CDR3 nucleotides are TGTGCCAGCAGTTTGTCGACAGGTTTATTAGGCGGCTACACCTTC. This gives the protein CASSLSTGLLGGYTF.

This clone was seen a single time. The chain joins TRBV24-1 to TRBJ2-3, with TRBD1 matching 8 bases. The CDR3 runs to 15 residues. Per the germline V gene, CDR1 is KGHDR and CDR2 is SFDVKD. The ends lost 4 bases at V and 7 bases at J; junction bases unmatched: 9. CDR3 bases: TGTGCCACCAGTGACCTGACAGGGGAATCAAATACGCAGTATTTT. This codes for CATSDLTGESNTQYF.

This chain uses TRBV6-5 with TRBJ2-7; 9 nucleotides match TRBD2. V was pared by 7 bases and J by 5 bases, with 9 bases of the junction left unmatched. The germline gives CDR1 MNHEY, CDR2 SVGAGI. The CDR3 consists of 14 residues. The CDR3 nucleotides read TGTGCCAGCACCCCTCGAAGCGGGAGGAACGAGCAGTACTTC. It encodes CASTPRSGRNEQYF.

This clone was recorded a few times. V usage is TRBV7-3 and J usage is TRBJ2-2; 11 bases align to TRBD2. In germline, CDR1 is SGHTA, CDR2 FQGTGA. J was trimmed by 2 bases and V by 6 bases; bases with no gene match: 17. This CDR3 is built from 20 residues. This chain's CDR3 is CASSPLGALLAGVNTGELFF. The CDR3 DNA reads as TGTGCCAGCAGTCCTTTGGGGGCGCTACTAGCGGGAGTTAACACCGGGGAGCTGTTTTTT.

The chain employs TRBV13 and TRBJ2-1; 8 positions match TRBD2. This CDR3 comprises 15 residues. V lost 6 bases to trimming and J lost 0 bases; unmatched junction nucleotides: 4. CDR1 and CDR2 (germline): PRHDT, FYEKMQ (reference sequence). This CDR3 is CASRRSGSSYNEQFF. CDR3 DNA sequence: TGTGCCAGCAGACGGAGCGGGAGCTCCTACAATGAGCAGTTCTTC.

This clone was observed a handful of times. The chain joins TRBV4-1 to TRBJ2-2; D gene uncertain. The CDR3 runs 13 residues. The germline V gene encodes CDR1 MGHRA and CDR2 YSYEKL. Deletions cut 1 base from V and 9 bases from J, with 9 bases between. In DNA form, the CDR3 reads TGCGCCAGCAGCCAAGCCATATCTAGGGAGCTGTTTTTT. Translation: CASSQAISRELFF.

In its sample, this clone was seen once. V gene TRBV5-1 combines with J gene TRBJ2-3; D is uncertain. In germline, CDR1 is SGHRS, CDR2 YFSETQ. This CDR3 contains 14 residues. The V and J ends lost 0 bases and 0 bases respectively, with 5 bases between them. For the CDR3, the DNA is TGCGCCAGCAGCTTGGATCTGAGCACAGATACGCAGTATTTT. This translates into CASSLDLSTDTQYF. Filled out from reference TRBV5-1 and TRBJ2-3, the complete variable domain reads KAGVTQTPRYLIKTRGQQVTLSCSPISGHRSVSWYQQTPGQGLQFLFEYFSETQRNKGNFPGRFSGRQFSNSRSEMNVSTLELGDSALYLCASSLDLSTDTQYFGPGTRLTVL.

The chain joins TRBV28 to TRBJ2-6; 8 bases are shared with TRBD1. CDR3 length equals 17 residues. In germline, CDR1 is MDHEN, CDR2 SYDVKM. V trimming: 8 bases; J trimming: 4 bases; junction bases outside the gene matches: 13. This CDR3 is CASGSPLGQAGANVLTF. The DNA for the CDR3 is TGTGCCAGCGGAAGCCCCCTGGGACAGGCCGGGGCCAACGTCCTGACTTTC.

The CDR3 here is CASSTGREAGELFF. The CDR3 DNA is TGTGCCAGCAGCACCGGGCGGGAGGCGGGGGAGCTGTTTTTT. The chain links TRBV9 to TRBJ2-2; 8 nucleotides align to TRBD2. Germline CDR1 reads SGDLS; CDR2 reads YYNGEE. This CDR3 is 14 amino acids long. V dropped 4 bases and J dropped 8; count of bases not matched to a gene: 7.

This chain joins TRBV5-5 and TRBJ2-7, with D hard to call. There are 16 residues in the CDR3. With 0 bases removed from V and 2 bases from J, the gap between germline ends came to 15 bases. Germline V lookup: CDR1 SGHKS, CDR2 YYEKEE (reference sequence). In nucleotides, the CDR3 is TGTGCCAGCAGCTTGGGGGCCGCACAGTCTCCCTACGAGCAGTACTTC. Its translation is CASSLGAAQSPYEQYF.

This clone was detected a few times. The CDR3 DNA sequence: TGTGCCAGCAGCCCGCCCAGTCCAGGGAAGACCGGGGAGCTGTTTTTT. It translates to CASSPPSPGKTGELFF. V usage is TRBV11-2 and J usage is TRBJ2-2, with a possible D match to TRBD1 (5 bases). The ends were cut back, 5 bases at V and 5 bases at J, with 18 bases in the middle. The CDR3 is 16 residues long. In germline, CDR1 is SGHAT, CDR2 FQNNGV.

This chain links TRBV2 with TRBJ1-1; possible D gene TRBD1, 5 bases. This CDR3 has 12 amino acids. V was clipped by 1 base and J by 11 bases, with 11 bases between them. Germline assignment: CDR1 SNHLY and CDR2 FYNNEI. As DNA, the CDR3 is TGTGCCAGCAGTGAAGACGGGGGGAGCGCTTTCTTT. Amino acids: CASSEDGGSAFF.

V and J are TRBV19 and TRBJ2-5, with 7 bases identical to TRBD2. The CDR3 length is 14 residues. With 6 bases clipped from V and 5 bases from J, the junction kept 9 bases outside the gene matches. Germline V lookup: CDR1 LNHDA, CDR2 SQIVND (reference sequence). CDR3 in DNA: TGTGCCAGTAGAAATCTAGCAGCGGGGGAGACCCAGTACTTC. Translating gives CASRNLAAGETQYF.

In its sample, this clone was seen once. The chain uses TRBV9 and TRBJ2-1; the D gene is possibly TRBD1 (5 bases). Trimming shortened V by 3 bases and J by 9 bases, and 19 bases separated the two germline ends. CDR3 length: 15 residues. Germline lookup yields CDR1 SGDLS and CDR2 YYNGEE. Written as DNA, the CDR3 is TGTGCCAGCAGCGGGCCAAAAGGGGTTACTGTTGAGCAGTTCTTC. It codes for CASSGPKGVTVEQFF.